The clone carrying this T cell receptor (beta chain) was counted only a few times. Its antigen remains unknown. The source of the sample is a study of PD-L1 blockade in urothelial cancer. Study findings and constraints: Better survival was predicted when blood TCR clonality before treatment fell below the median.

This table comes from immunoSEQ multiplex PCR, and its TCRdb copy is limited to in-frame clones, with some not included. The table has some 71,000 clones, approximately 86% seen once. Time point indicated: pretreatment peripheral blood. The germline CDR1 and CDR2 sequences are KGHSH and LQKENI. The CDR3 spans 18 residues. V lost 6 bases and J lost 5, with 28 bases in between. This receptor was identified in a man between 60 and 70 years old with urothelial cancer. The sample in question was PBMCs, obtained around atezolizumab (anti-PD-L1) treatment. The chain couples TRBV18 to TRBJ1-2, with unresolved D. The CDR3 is CASSPDATHEDGEYGYTF. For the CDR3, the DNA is TGTGCCAGCTCGCCCGACGCAACCCACGAAGATGGGGAGTATGGCTACACCTTC.